This T cell receptor beta chain appears in the sequencing data of a study of T cell responses to AZD1222 COVID-19 vaccine (dated by TCRdb to about 2021). Study-level background: TCR sequencing covered about 230 trial participants: approximately 200 given two doses of AZD1222 and about 26 given two doses of MenACWY control vaccine. Trial participants were enrolled by age into subgroups of 18-55, 56-69 and 70-plus years, and around 150, 28 and 57 TCR-sequenced participants, respectively, were included in these subgroups.

Paper-wide results and their limitations: Participants were mostly white British and included more females than males, and it was suggested by the authors that clonal diversity may have been underestimated. CD4 TCRs associated with the vaccine covered the entire spike protein, and the dominant responses were in regions 160-218 and 743-854. Spike-specific TCR breadth and depth rose significantly after two AZD1222 doses compared with day 0 and with MenACWY recipients. Conclusions about previously exposed vaccinees are limited because only six or seven AZD1222 recipients were SARS-CoV-2 seropositive at baseline. Because no samples from the day 14 peak response were available, repertoires could be characterized only after the peak T cell response. In the small 56-69-year group, the increase in depth fell short of significance, most likely because of low power. Epitopes outside the regions mutated in the B.1.351 and B.1.1.7 variants were reportedly recognized by nearly half of the unique spike-specific TCRs.

The CDR3 regions of human TCRbeta chains were analyzed by immunosequencing. The published analysis was carried out like this. TCRs in the repertoires were matched against a reference library of SARS-CoV-2-specific TCRs that had been generated with the MIRA antigen-specificity platform. Breadth meant the fraction of unique TCRs that were SARS-CoV-2-associated, whereas depth meant the fraction of total T cells that were SARS-CoV-2-associated. Using the MIRA data, each spike-specific TCR was mapped to the spike region that the TCR reacts to and placed in a CD4 or CD8 class. Log10-transformed breadth and depth values were compared by one-way ANOVA with Sidak's multiple comparisons tests. This is the immuneACCESS table as TCRdb keeps it, with only in-frame sequences that have V and J called. A part of the clones is gone; compared with another copy, unresolved V genes explain less than half, and the rest is unexplained. D and trimming come from the DNA, and the V and J calls and clone size come from that table. In this sample the table shows 150,000 to 200,000 clones, about 92% of which occur a single time. The ten biggest clones cover about 1.1% of the sample.

With respect to this clone: Its target antigen remains unknown. Base qualities are not recorded, but no much larger clone differs from it by a single base.

V is reduced by 2 bases and J by 6 bases, leaving a spacing of 14 bases between them. From the cysteine through the phenylalanine, the CDR3 covers 15 amino acids. Only CDR3 DNA is held: 45 bases, read in frame from base 1. CDR1 MNHEY and CDR2 SVGAGI are derived from the germline V gene. Explained via the paper, the time point label denotes: about 28 days (+/-7) after the second vaccine dose. Because spike-specific TCR depth and breadth did not differ between the two schedules, AZD1222 recipients who got a second dose at roughly 4 weeks were pooled with those who got a second dose at roughly 12 weeks. Samples from vaccinated people were obtained from the UK trials COV001 and COV002, which included a single-blind randomized controlled phase 2/3 trial of AZD1222 (ChAdOx1 nCoV-19) in healthy adults. For TCRbeta chain sequencing, PBMC samples were collected from trial participants at day 0 and at day 28 after the second dose.

The sequence joins TRBV6-5 to TRBJ1-5, with a tentative D gene TRBD1 over 6 matching bases. The TCR comes from an adult who received the AZD1222 COVID-19 vaccine. The input for sequencing was peripheral blood, taken 28 days after the second AZD1222 dose. DNA sequence: TGTGCCAGCAGTTACGGAGCGGGGGCGAGTCAGCCCCAGCATTTT. It codes for CASSYGAGASQPQHF.